This T cell receptor (beta chain) emerged from a study of beta chain features in type 1 diabetes. Across the whole study: The study examined 107,917,701 sorted cells across all samples. Study observations and caveats: Across all four CD4+ subsets, people with type 1 diabetes showed modestly shorter TCRB CDR3s. PCR might favor shorter templates, but any such skew would affect patients and controls equally.

Comments on this clone: Its target is unknown.

The CDR3 spans 14 residues. Per germline, CDR1 SEHNR and CDR2 FQNEAQ (reference sequence). V was pared by 5 bases and J by 3 bases, with 6 bases of the junction left unmatched. Sequenced material consisted of expressed TCRB transcripts (all of the isolated RNA was reverse transcribed). Sequencing was performed with immunoSEQ multiplex PCR; in TCRdb, only in-frame clones are kept and a portion is missing. The sample consists of 95,000 to 150,000 clones, roughly 15% of them appearing once. Sorting gave populations that all exceeded 98% purity. The sequence derives from a man under 40 with type 1 diabetes. The source material was central memory CD4+ T cells from blood. This chain connects TRBV7-9 to TRBJ2-7; 8 bases line up with TRBD1. The CDR3 region has the DNA TGTGCCAGCAGCCCCGGGACAGGAGACTACGAGCAGTACTTC. Its protein product is CASSPGTGDYEQYF.